This record looks at one T cell receptor (beta chain) sequence and its context. The CDR3 is 15 residues long. From germline, CDR1 is SGHVS and CDR2 FQNEAQ. V was clipped by 5 bases and J by 4 bases; unmatched bases: 7. This sample was included in a study of blood T cell repertoires in COVID-19. Turning to the study itself: Acute and convalescent COVID-19 specimens originated in the United States, Italy and Spain. The cDNA or gDNA used as material had been derived from T cells, B-cell-depleted T cells, or PBMCs.

In the original workflow: Nucleated cell counts were estimated from reference gene primer amplification. This table comes from immunoSEQ multiplex PCR, and its TCRdb copy is limited to in-frame clones, with some not included. The DNA gave D and trimming, while V, J and clone size come from that table. The sample has around 140,000 clones, 88% seen once. Sequencing was carried out using peripheral blood. This clonotype was obtained from a man in his 70s with acute or convalescent COVID-19. V usage is TRBV7-8 and J usage is TRBJ2-7, with 11 positions matching TRBD1. The CDR3 bases are TGTGCCAGCAGCCCGTGGGACAGGGGGTCATACGAGCAGTACTTC. Its protein product is CASSPWDRGSYEQYF.